This TCR beta chain derives from a study of T cell responses to AZD1222 COVID-19 vaccine. Measured with immunoSEQ multiplex PCR; TCRdb has only the in-frame clones, and not every one. The sample contains approximately 150,000 clones, about 89% of which appear only once. Germline V gene sequence: CDR1 LGHDT, CDR2 YNNKEL (reference sequence). V lost 3 bases and J 5 bases, leaving 17 bases between the germline ends. CDR3 length equals 15 residues. This chain connects TRBV3-1 (or the pseudogene TRBV3-2) to TRBJ2-7, with a tentative D call TRBD1 (6 bases). Sequences were derived from peripheral blood, sampled 28 days after the second AZD1222 dose. This receptor was obtained from an adult who received the AZD1222 COVID-19 vaccine. The CDR3 DNA reads as TGTGCCAGCAGCCACCCCTCGACAGGATCCCACGAGCAGTACTTC. Protein: CASSHPSTGSHEQYF.